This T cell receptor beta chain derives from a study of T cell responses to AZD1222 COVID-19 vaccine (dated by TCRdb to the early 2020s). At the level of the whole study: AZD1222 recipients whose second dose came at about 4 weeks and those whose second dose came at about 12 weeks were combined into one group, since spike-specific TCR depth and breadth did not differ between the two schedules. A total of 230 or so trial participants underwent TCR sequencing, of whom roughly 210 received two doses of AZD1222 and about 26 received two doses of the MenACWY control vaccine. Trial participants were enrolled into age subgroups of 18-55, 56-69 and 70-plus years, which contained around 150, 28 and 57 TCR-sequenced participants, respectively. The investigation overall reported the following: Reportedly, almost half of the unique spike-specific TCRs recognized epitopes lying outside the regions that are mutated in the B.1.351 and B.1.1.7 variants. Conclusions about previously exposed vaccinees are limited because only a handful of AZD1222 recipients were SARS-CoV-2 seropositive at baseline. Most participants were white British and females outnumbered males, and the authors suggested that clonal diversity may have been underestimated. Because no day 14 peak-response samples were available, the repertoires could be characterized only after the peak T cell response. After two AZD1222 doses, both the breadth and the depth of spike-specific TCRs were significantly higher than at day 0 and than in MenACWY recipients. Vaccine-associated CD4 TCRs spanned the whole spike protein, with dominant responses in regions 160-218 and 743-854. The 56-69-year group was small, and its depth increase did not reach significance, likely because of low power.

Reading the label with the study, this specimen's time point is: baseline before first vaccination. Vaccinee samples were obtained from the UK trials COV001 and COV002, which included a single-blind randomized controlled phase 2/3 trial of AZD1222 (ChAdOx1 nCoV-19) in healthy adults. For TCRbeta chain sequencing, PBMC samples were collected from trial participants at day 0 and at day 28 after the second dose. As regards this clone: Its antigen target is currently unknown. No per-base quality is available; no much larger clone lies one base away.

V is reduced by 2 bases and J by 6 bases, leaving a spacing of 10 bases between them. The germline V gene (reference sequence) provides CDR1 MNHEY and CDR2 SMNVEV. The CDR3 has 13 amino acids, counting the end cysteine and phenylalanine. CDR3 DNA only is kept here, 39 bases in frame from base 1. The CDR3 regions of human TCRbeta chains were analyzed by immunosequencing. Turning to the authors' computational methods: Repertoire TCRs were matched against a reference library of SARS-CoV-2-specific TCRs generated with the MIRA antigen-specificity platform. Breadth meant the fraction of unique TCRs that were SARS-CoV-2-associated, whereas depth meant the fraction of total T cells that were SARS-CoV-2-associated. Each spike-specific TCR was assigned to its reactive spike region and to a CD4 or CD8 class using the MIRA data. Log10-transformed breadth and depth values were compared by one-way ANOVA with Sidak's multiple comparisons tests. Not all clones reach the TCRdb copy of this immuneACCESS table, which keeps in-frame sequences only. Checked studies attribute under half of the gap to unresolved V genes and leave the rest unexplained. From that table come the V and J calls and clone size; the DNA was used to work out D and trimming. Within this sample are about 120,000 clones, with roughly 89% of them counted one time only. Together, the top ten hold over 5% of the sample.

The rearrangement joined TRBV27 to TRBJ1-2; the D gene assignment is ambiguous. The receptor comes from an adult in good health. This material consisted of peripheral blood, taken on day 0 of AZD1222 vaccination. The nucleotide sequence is TGTGCCAGCAGTTTACGGGGTACGGATGGCTACACCTTC. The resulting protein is CASSLRGTDGYTF.